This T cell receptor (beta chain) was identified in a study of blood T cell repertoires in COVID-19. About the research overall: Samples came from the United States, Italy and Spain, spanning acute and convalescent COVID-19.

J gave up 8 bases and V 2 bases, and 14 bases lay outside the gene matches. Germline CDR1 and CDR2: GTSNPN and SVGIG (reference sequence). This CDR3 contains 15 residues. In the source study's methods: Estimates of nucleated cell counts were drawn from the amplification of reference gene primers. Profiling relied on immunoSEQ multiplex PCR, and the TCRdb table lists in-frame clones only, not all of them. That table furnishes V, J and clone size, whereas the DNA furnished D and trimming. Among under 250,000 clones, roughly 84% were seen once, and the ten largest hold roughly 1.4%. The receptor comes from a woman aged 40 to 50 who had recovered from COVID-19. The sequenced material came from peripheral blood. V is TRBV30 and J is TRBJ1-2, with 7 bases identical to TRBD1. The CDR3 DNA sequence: TGTGCCTGGAGTCCTACCTCTACAGGGGTCGGCGGCTACACCTTC. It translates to CAWSPTSTGVGGYTF.